Below are 16 T cell receptor beta chains sequenced from a single sample in a study of the immune and genomic landscape of osteosarcoma (dated by TCRdb to 2020 to 2022). Specimens were post-treatment primary, local recurrence and metastasis tumors from poor-prognosis patients. Library construction relied on the immunoSEQ multiplex PCR assay. TCRdb mirrors the immuneACCESS table, restricted to in-frame sequences. Some clones are absent from its copies; in checked studies, under half trace to an unresolved V gene, and the reason for the others is unknown. The table for this sample lists hundreds of clones; over 60% of them were counted only once. The ten largest clones capture 20% to 25% of the sample. The sample comprised osteosarcoma tumor tissue from the lung. These receptors all come from a human donor with osteosarcoma.

The rearrangement uses TRBV4-3 and TRBJ2-7; no clear D gene. Deletions cut 0 bases from V and 4 bases from J, with 4 bases between. Germline V gene data show CDR1 as LGHNA and CDR2 as YSLEER. The CDR3 spans 12 residues. The CDR3 spells CASSQDRYEQYF. Written as DNA, the CDR3 is TGCGCCAGCAGCCAAGATCGGTACGAGCAGTACTTC.

The V gene is TRBV4-1, the J gene TRBJ2-2; D gene uncertain. Germline CDR1 is MGHRA and CDR2 is YSYEKL. V lost 1 base and J lost 1, with 4 bases in between. The CDR3 consists of 14 residues. The CDR3 DNA reads as TGCGCCAGCAGCCAAGCACAGAACACCGGGGAGCTGTTTTTT. The encoded protein is CASSQAQNTGELFF.

The chain uses TRBV18 and TRBJ1-3; TRBD1 aligns across 7 bases. There are 18 residues in the CDR3. V gave up 2 bases and J gave up 5 bases; unmatched junction bases: 15. Germline V gene lookup returns CDR1 KGHSH and CDR2 LQKENI. CDR3 protein: CASSPDSGPTGSRNTIYF. In DNA form, the CDR3 reads TGTGCCAGCTCACCAGATTCTGGCCCGACAGGGTCCCGAAACACCATATATTTT.

The genes are TRBV2 and TRBJ1-2, with D perhaps matching TRBD1 (5 bases). This CDR3 is built from 15 residues. Trimming left V 5 bases short and J 0 bases short, with 13 bases between. The germline gives CDR1 SNHLY, CDR2 FYNNEI. CDR3 in amino acids: CASSSDRGANYGYTF. The CDR3 DNA reads as TGTGCCAGCAGTTCGGATAGGGGAGCTAACTATGGCTACACCTTC. Complete variable domain (other parts from reference TRBV2 and TRBJ1-2): EPEVTQTPSHQVTQMGQEVILRCVPISNHLYFYWYRQILGQKVEFLVSFYNNEISEKSEIFDDQFSVERPDGSNFTLKIRSTKLEDSAMYFCASSSDRGANYGYTFGSGTRLTVV.

Here the CDR3 DNA reads TGTGCCAGCTCACCAATGTCTCCGGGACCCACGAACACTGAAGCTTTCTTT. It yields the protein CASSPMSPGPTNTEAFF. The chain is built from TRBV18 and TRBJ1-1, with D maybe TRBD1 (5 bases). From germline, CDR1 is KGHSH and CDR2 LQKENI. The CDR3 is made up of 17 amino acids. Trimming shortened V by 2 bases and J by 1 base, and 17 bases separated the two germline ends.

The J gene is TRBJ1-6, the V gene TRBV11-2, with a possible D match to TRBD1 (6 bases). The CDR3 is 17 residues long. Germline V lookup: CDR1 SGHAT, CDR2 FQNNGV. V was cut by 8 bases and J by 3 bases, with 20 bases left in between. The CDR3 loop reads CASRKDSHFYYNSPLHF. Here the CDR3 DNA reads TGTGCCAGCCGGAAGGACAGCCATTTCTACTATAATTCACCCCTCCACTTT.

The J gene is TRBJ2-7, the V gene TRBV25-1, with D hard to call. The CDR3 is 13 residues long. V was shortened by 5 bases and J by 0 bases, with 8 bases between the two germline ends. Germline lookup yields CDR1 MGHDK and CDR2 SYGVNS. The CDR3 sequence is CASSSPHSYEQYF. The CDR3, as DNA: TGTGCCAGCAGTAGCCCCCACTCCTACGAGCAGTACTTC.

This sequence joins TRBV25-1 and TRBJ1-2; possibly TRBD1 for D (5 bases). This CDR3 contains 13 residues. Germline assignment: CDR1 MGHDK and CDR2 SYGVNS. The ends were cut back, 3 bases at V and 7 bases at J, with 12 bases in the middle. The CDR3 loop is CASSDMGTSGYTF. The CDR3 bases are TGTGCCAGCAGTGATATGGGGACGAGTGGCTACACCTTC.

J is TRBJ2-1 and V is TRBV6-1; D assignment may be TRBD1 or TRBD2 (5 bases each). The germline V gene encodes CDR1 MNHNS and CDR2 SASEGT. The length of the CDR3 is 15 residues. Trimming removed 4 bases from V and 0 bases from J, with 10 bases in between. This CDR3 reads CASSGGVASYNEQFF. The CDR3 region has the DNA TGTGCCAGCAGTGGAGGGGTTGCCTCCTACAATGAGCAGTTCTTC.

This chain links TRBV7-2 with TRBJ2-1; the D gene is possibly TRBD1 (6 bases). The germline gives CDR1 SGHTA, CDR2 FQGNSA. This CDR3 region has 19 residues. Trimming removed 4 bases from V and 2 bases from J, with 24 bases in between. CDR3 sequence reads: CASSSARGIGGLTYNEQFF. The CDR3 DNA sequence: TGTGCCAGCAGCTCCGCTAGGGGGATTGGGGGTCTCACCTACAATGAGCAGTTCTTC.

By share, this clone counts as hyperexpanded. The chain couples TRBV18 to TRBJ2-1; 8 bases map to TRBD2. The CDR3 consists of 14 residues. With V trimmed by 6 bases and J by 7 bases, 8 bases remained unmatched. Germline assignment: CDR1 KGHSH and CDR2 LQKENI. CDR3 sequence: CASSPRGGVNEQFF. As DNA, the CDR3 is TGTGCCAGCTCCCCCCGGGGGGGTGTAAATGAGCAGTTCTTC.

This clone was found once. The genes are TRBV10-3 and TRBJ2-3, with 9 bases aligning to TRBD2. J lost 0 bases, V lost 6 bases, and 7 bases had no gene match. Germline values: CDR1 ENHRY, CDR2 SYGVKD. The CDR3 is 16 residues long. The CDR3 DNA is TGTGCCATCAGCGCCCCCCTAGCGGGGAGCACAGATACGCAGTATTTT. As protein: CAISAPLAGSTDTQYF.

The chain has TRBV4-1 and TRBJ2-5; maybe TRBD2 (6 bases). The CDR3 runs 14 residues. With 3 bases removed from V and 2 bases from J, the gap between germline ends came to 10 bases. CDR1 and CDR2 (germline): MGHRA, YSYEKL. The CDR3 nucleotides read TGCGCCAGCAGCCAGGCTAGCGCTCAAGAGACCCAGTACTTC. Protein: CASSQASAQETQYF.

The chain is built from TRBV25-1 and TRBJ2-2; tentative D call: TRBD2 (5 bases). CDR3 size: 13 residues. Germline values: CDR1 MGHDK, CDR2 SYGVNS. Trimming cost V 10 bases and J 3 bases, with 12 bases left between them. This chain's CDR3 is CATPGRHTGELFF. CDR3 in DNA: TGTGCCACCCCGGGGAGACACACCGGGGAGCTGTTTTTT.

This chain connects TRBV29-1 to TRBJ2-7; perhaps TRBD2 as D (5 bases). The CDR3 has 13 residues. Germline values: CDR1 SQVTM, CDR2 ANQGSEA. V was shortened by 4 bases and J by 7 bases, with 17 bases between the two germline ends. This chain's CDR3 is CSVAKWNWREQYF. In DNA, the CDR3 is TGCAGCGTTGCGAAGTGGAATTGGAGGGAGCAGTACTTC.

The DNA for the CDR3 is TGTGCCAGCAGCTCTCCGGACGGGGGTAATGGTTCACCCCTCCACTTT. The encoded protein is CASSSPDGGNGSPLHF. This chain joins TRBV7-9 and TRBJ1-6, with a possible D match to TRBD1 (5 bases). CDR1 is SEHNR and CDR2 is FQNEAQ in the germline V gene (reference sequence). The CDR3 covers 16 residues. Trimming removed 4 bases from V and 9 bases from J, with 19 bases in between.